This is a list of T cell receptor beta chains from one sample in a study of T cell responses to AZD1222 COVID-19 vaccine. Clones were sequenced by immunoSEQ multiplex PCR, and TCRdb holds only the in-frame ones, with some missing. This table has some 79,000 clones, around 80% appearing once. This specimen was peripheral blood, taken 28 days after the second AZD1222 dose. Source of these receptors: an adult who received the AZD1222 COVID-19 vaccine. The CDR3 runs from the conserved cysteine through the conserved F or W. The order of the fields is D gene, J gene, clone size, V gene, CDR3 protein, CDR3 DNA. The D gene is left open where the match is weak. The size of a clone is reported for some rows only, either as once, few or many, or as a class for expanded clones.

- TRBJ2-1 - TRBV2 CASSELEGLYNEQFF TGTGCCAGCAGTGAACTGGAAGGCCTCTACAATGAGCAGTTCTTC
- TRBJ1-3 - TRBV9 CASSLTVAGNTIYF TGTGCCAGCAGCCTCACAGTAGCTGGAAACACCATATATTTT
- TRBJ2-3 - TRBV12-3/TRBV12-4 CASSFDRTQYF TGTGCCAGCAGTTTTGATAGAACGCAGTATTTT
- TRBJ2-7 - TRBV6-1 CASSEALPLPEQYF TGTGCCAGCAGTGAAGCGTTACCACTGCCCGAGCAGTACTTC
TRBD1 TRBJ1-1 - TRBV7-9 CASSLEGRTGGPREAFF TGTGCCAGCAGCTTAGAAGGGAGGACAGGGGGCCCCCGTGAAGCTTTCTTT
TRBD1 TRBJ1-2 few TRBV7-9 CASRDGGTADYGYTF TGTGCCAGCAGGGACGGGGGGACAGCCGACTATGGCTACACCTTC
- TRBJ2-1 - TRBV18 CASSAQAELTDEQFF TGTGCCAGCTCAGCTCAAGCAGAGCTGACGGATGAGCAGTTCTTC
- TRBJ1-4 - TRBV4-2 CASSQTDGSGEKLFF TGTGCCAGCAGCCAGACGGACGGTAGTGGGGAAAAACTGTTTTTT
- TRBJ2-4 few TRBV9 CASSVDKGHIQYF TGTGCCAGCAGCGTAGATAAGGGTCACATTCAGTACTTC
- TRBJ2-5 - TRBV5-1 CASSLYRDQETQYF TGCGCCAGCAGCTTGTACAGGGACCAAGAGACCCAGTACTTC
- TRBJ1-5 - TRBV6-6 CASSSQADQPQHF TGTGCCAGCAGCTCCCAGGCGGATCAGCCCCAGCATTTT